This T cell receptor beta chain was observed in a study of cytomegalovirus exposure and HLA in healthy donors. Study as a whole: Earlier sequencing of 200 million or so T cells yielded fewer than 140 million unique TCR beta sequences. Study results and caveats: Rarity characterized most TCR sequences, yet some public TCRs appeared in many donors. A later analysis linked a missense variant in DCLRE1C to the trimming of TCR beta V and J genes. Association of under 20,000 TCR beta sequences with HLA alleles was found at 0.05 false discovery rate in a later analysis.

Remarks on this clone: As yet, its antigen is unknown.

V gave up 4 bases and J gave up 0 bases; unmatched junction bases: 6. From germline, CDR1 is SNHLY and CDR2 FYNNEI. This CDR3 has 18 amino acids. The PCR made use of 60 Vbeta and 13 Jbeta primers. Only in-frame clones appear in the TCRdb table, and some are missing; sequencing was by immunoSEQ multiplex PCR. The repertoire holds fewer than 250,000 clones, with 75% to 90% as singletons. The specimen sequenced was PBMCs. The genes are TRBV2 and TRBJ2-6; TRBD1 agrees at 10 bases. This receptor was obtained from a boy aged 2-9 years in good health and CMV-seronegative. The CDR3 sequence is CASSGDRGVFSGANVLTF. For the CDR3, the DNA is TGTGCCAGCAGTGGGGACAGGGGAGTATTCTCTGGGGCCAACGTCCTGACTTTC.